A selection of T cell receptor beta chains follows, all from one sample in a study of T-cell reconstitution after alpha-beta-depleted transplantation in children. One entry per CDR3 protein, called by TCRdb with MiXCR from the PCR reads. The data contain 700,000 to 950,000 distinct CDR3 sequences, roughly 16% of them singletons. This sample comprised PBMCs, mostly from graft donor cells, obtained 360 days after TCRalphabeta/CD19-depleted stem cell transplant. The source is a male patient younger than 18 who had a stem cell transplant for acute lymphoblastic leukemia, so the T cells may come from the graft donor. Each CDR3 is given with its conserved first and last residue. A D gene is named only where the DNA matches it firmly. The size of a clone is reported for some rows only, either as once, few or many, or as a class for expanded clones.

D gene	V gene	J gene	clone size	CDR3 protein	CDR3 DNA
NA	TRBV5-1	TRBJ2-1	few	CASSPLAAPPPSYNEQFF	TGCGCCAGCAGCCCCTTAGCGGCCCCTCCCCCCTCCTACAATGAGCAGTTCTTC
TRBD1	TRBV18	TRBJ1-1	NA	CASSRQGARTEAFF	TGTGCCAGCTCACGCCAGGGGGCGCGGACTGAAGCTTTCTTT
NA	TRBV3-1	TRBJ2-2	NA	CASSQEIASWTGELFF	TGTGCCAGCAGCCAAGAGATAGCGAGCTGGACCGGGGAGCTGTTTTTT
NA	TRBV7-2	TRBJ1-4	few	CASSLSQTNEKLFF	TGTGCCAGCAGCTTGAGTCAAACTAATGAAAAACTGTTTTTT
TRBD2	TRBV6-5	TRBJ2-7	few	CASSYTSGRDEQYF	TGTGCCAGCAGTTACACTAGCGGGAGGGACGAGCAGTACTTC
TRBD1	TRBV20-1	TRBJ1-6	few	CSARTGSYNSPLHF	TGCAGTGCTAGGACAGGGTCCTATAATTCACCCCTCCACTTT
NA	TRBV9	TRBJ2-2	many	CASSSPVDTPNTGELFF	TGTGCCAGCAGCTCCCCCGTGGACACTCCGAACACCGGGGAGCTGTTTTTT
NA	TRBV6-5	TRBJ1-1	NA	CASRYGGNTEAFF	TGTGCCAGCAGATACGGGGGGAACACTGAAGCTTTCTTT
TRBD2	TRBV12-3/TRBV12-4	TRBJ2-1	many	CASSLGTGRDNEQFF	TGTGCCAGCAGTTTAGGTACCGGGAGGGACAATGAGCAGTTCTTC
NA	TRBV5-1	TRBJ2-1	few	CASSLLGKYNEQFF	TGCGCCAGCAGCTTGTTAGGTAAATACAATGAGCAGTTCTTC
NA	TRBV5-1	TRBJ2-7	NA	CASSLQVTNEQYF	TGCGCCAGCAGCTTACAGGTTACCAACGAGCAGTACTTC
NA	TRBV6-1	TRBJ1-2	NA	CASKDRKDPTGYTF	TGTGCCAGCAAGGACAGAAAAGACCCCACCGGCTACACCTTC
NA	TRBV29-1	TRBJ1-2	NA	CSAQDVVYGYTF	TGCAGCGCCCAGGACGTCGTCTATGGCTACACCTTC
NA	TRBV4-2	TRBJ2-7	few	CASSQDLGSRGYEQYF	TGTGCCAGCAGCCAAGATTTGGGCTCTCGGGGATACGAGCAGTACTTC
TRBD2	TRBV18	TRBJ2-1	NA	CASSPGGGRRFTYNEQFF	TGTGCCAGCTCACCAGGCGGGGGGCGGAGATTTACCTACAATGAGCAGTTCTTC
NA	TRBV10-1	TRBJ2-3	NA	CASSARGDSDTQYF	TGCGCCAGCAGTGCCAGGGGGGATTCAGATACGCAGTATTTT
NA	TRBV27	TRBJ2-1	NA	CASFTQGGQFF	TGTGCCAGCTTCACACAGGGTGGGCAGTTCTTC
NA	TRBV9	TRBJ1-6	NA	CASSVGGISNSPLHF	TGTGCCAGCAGCGTTGGAGGAATTTCCAATTCACCCCTCCACTTT
NA	TRBV2	TRBJ2-5	few	CASSERRLETQYF	TGTGCCAGCAGTGAAAGGCGGCTAGAGACCCAGTACTTC
NA	TRBV29-1	TRBJ1-3	NA	CSVESVDRRNTIYF	TGCAGCGTTGAAAGTGTGGATAGGAGAAACACCATATATTTT
NA	TRBV12-3/TRBV12-4	TRBJ1-1	few	CASSVRGGMNTEAFF	TGTGCCAGCAGTGTCAGGGGAGGAATGAACACTGAAGCTTTCTTT
NA	TRBV5-1	TRBJ2-2	few	CASSLDLAAGELFF	TGCGCCAGCAGCTTGGACCTAGCCGCCGGGGAGCTGTTTTTT
NA	TRBV27	TRBJ2-2	few	CASSPGTFTGELFF	TGTGCCAGCAGTCCCGGGACTTTTACCGGGGAGCTGTTTTTT
TRBD2	TRBV11-2	TRBJ2-2	NA	CASSLDILAGARTGELFF	TGTGCCAGCAGCTTAGATATTCTAGCGGGAGCTAGGACCGGGGAGCTGTTTTTT
TRBD2	TRBV3-1	TRBJ2-3	few	CASSLAGGPFQQYF	TGTGCCAGCAGCCTAGCGGGAGGCCCCTTTCAGCAGTATTTT
TRBD2	TRBV12-3/TRBV12-4	TRBJ2-5	many	CASSLLLAGQETQYF	TGTGCCAGCAGTTTACTCTTAGCGGGACAAGAGACCCAGTACTTC
NA	TRBV7-6	TRBJ1-5	NA	CASSLALGRKSLSNQPQHF	TGTGCCAGCAGCTTAGCGCTGGGGAGGAAGAGTTTGAGCAATCAGCCCCAGCATTTT
TRBD2	TRBV3-1	TRBJ2-1	few	CASSHYLAGGRYNEQFF	TGTGCCAGCAGCCATTATTTAGCGGGAGGACGCTACAATGAGCAGTTCTTC
NA	TRBV6-5	TRBJ2-7	NA	CASSLPTRTPDLYEQYF	TGTGCCAGCAGTTTACCGACCAGGACACCCGACCTCTACGAGCAGTACTTC
TRBD1	TRBV27	TRBJ1-4	few	CASSAGTGGREKLFF	TGTGCCAGCAGTGCCGGGACAGGGGGCCGTGAAAAACTGTTTTTT
NA	TRBV20-1	TRBJ1-4	few	CSASEGAREKLFF	TGCAGTGCTAGCGAAGGGGCGAGAGAAAAACTGTTTTTT
NA	TRBV4-1	TRBJ2-5	NA	CASSPQPGQRETQYF	TGCGCCAGCAGCCCTCAGCCGGGACAACGGGAGACCCAGTACTTC